This TCR beta chain was obtained from a study of blood T cell repertoires in COVID-19. Study-level information: Acute and convalescent COVID-19 specimens originated in the United States, Italy and Spain. T cells, B-cell-depleted T cells, or PBMCs provided the cDNA or gDNA that served as material.

Trimming cost V 6 bases and J 5 bases; bases outside gene matches: 6. The CDR3 has 13 amino acids. Germline loops: CDR1 MNHEY, CDR2 SVGAGI. Authors' methods: Using reference gene primer amplification, nucleated cell counts were estimated. Repertoires were generated with immunoSEQ multiplex PCR, while TCRdb's copy carries only in-frame clones and drops some. The DNA was the basis for D and trimming; V, J and clone size are from that table. The sample carries roughly 250,000 clones, over 70% recorded once. The chain employs TRBV6-5 and TRBJ2-7; the match to TRBD1 covers 8 bases. Specimen: peripheral blood. This sequence originates from a human donor in a cohort sampled during active COVID-19. CDR3 sequence: CASRRTGSHEQYF. The DNA for the CDR3 is TGTGCCAGCAGACGGACAGGGAGTCACGAGCAGTACTTC.